The T cell receptor beta chain described here comes from a study of glioma-infiltrating T cells after dendritic cell vaccination. About the study: Dendritic cell vaccine was injected intradermally three times, biweekly.

In germline, CDR1 is LGHNA, CDR2 YSLEER. The CDR3 runs to 15 residues. V lost 5 bases to trimming and J lost 5 bases; unmatched junction nucleotides: 11. By share of the sample, this clone is large (0.1 to 1%). Its antigen is undetermined. Whole-study results and caveats: Longer survival after dendritic cell vaccination followed higher pretreatment TIL content. Complete blood and tumor specimen sets were limited to few patients.

The primer mix had 60 V beta and 13 J beta primers. Clones were read by immunoSEQ multiplex PCR, and TCRdb kept only the in-frame ones, dropping some. The sample gives about 92,000 clones, under 90% of which show up once; more than 15% is in the top ten. V is TRBV4-3 and J is TRBJ1-2; 7 bases agree with TRBD1. The receptor comes from a human donor with glioblastoma. The source was blood, collected before dendritic cell vaccination. The CDR3 bases are TGCGCCAGCAGCACCGAAGTACAGGGGATTTATGGCTACACCTTC. Protein sequence: CASSTEVQGIYGYTF.